Each of the 10 T cell receptor gamma chains below was sequenced from the same sample in a study of gamma delta lymphoproliferative disorders and STAT genes. Sequencing used genomic DNA taken from PBMCs of patients and controls. TCRdb processed the multiplex PCR reads again with the CATT caller. The sample has 4,000 to 5,000 gamma-chain clones; about 8% are singletons. Sequenced material: blood. The receptors stem from a human donor in good health.

This clone was recorded a few times. The rearrangement uses TRGV9 and TRGJ1 or TRGJ2. TCRdb offers no J gene call, so here the DNA was matched to germline to obtain one. V was clipped by 4 bases and J by 8 bases; unmatched bases: 11. CDR3 length equals 13 residues. The V gene's germline CDR1 is GITISATS and CDR2 ISYDGTV (reference sequence). Written as DNA, the CDR3 is TGTGCCTTGTGGGACAGAGGTCGTAATAAGAAACTCTTT. Translated: CALWDRGRNKKLF.

By sample share, this clone is medium-sized. The V call is TRGV8, the J call TRGJP1. Matching the DNA to germline supplied the J gene, which TCRdb does not give. This CDR3 is 15 amino acids long. CDR1 and CDR2 (germline): VENAVY, YDSYNSRV. V shed 3 bases, J shed 1 base, and the junction held 5 bases outside the gene matches. The CDR3 bases are TGTGCCACCTGGGATCTAGTTACCACTGGTTGGTTCAAGATATTT. Amino acid sequence: CATWDLVTTGWFKIF.

This clone has only a few counts. CDR3 sequence: CATSDWIKTF. In DNA, the CDR3 is TGTGCCACCAGTGATTGGATCAAGACGTTT. The chain has TRGV2 and TRGJP2. Germline matching of the DNA provided the J gene here, since TCRdb leaves it blank. Trimming at V came to 9 bases and at J to 5 bases, leaving 0 bases not matched to a gene. Germline V lookup: CDR1 EGSNGY, CDR2 YDSYNSKV. CDR3 length equals 10 residues.

This CDR3 is CATWDRPEPNKKLF. CDR3 DNA: TGTGCCACCTGGGACAGGCCGGAACCGAATAAGAAACTCTTT. J is TRGJ1 or TRGJ2 and V is TRGV5. TCRdb gives no J gene; it was assigned here by matching the DNA to germline. Per the germline V gene, CDR1 is VINAFY and CDR2 is YDVSNSKD. Germline trimming cut 0 bases from V and 8 bases from J; bases unmatched to any gene: 10. The CDR3 is 14 residues long.

This clone is classed as medium-sized. The V call is TRGV11, the J call TRGJ1 or TRGJ2. Matching the DNA to germline supplied the J gene, which TCRdb does not give. TRGV11 is flagged as an ORF with uncertain function. The CDR3 runs to 13 residues. J lost 9 bases, V lost 0 bases, and 5 bases had no gene match. CDR3 sequence reads: CACWIRHQFKKLF. CDR3 nucleotides: TGTGCCTGCTGGATTAGGCACCAATTTAAGAAACTCTTT.

Within the sample, this clone is medium-sized. CDR3 bases: TGTGCTGCGTGGGACTGGCTCCAGAAGAAACTCTTT. It encodes CAAWDWLQKKLF. The rearrangement links TRGV10 to TRGJ1 or TRGJ2. No J segment appears in TCRdb, so it was assigned here by matching the sequence to germline. TRGV10 is marked as an open reading frame, function uncertain. The V gene end was trimmed by 8 bases and the J gene end by 10 bases; junction bases not matched to a gene: 12. The CDR3 covers 12 residues.

This clone counts as medium-sized. CDR3 protein: CAIGVYSTTGWFKIF. The CDR3 coding sequence is TGTGCCATCGGGGTGTATAGCACCACTGGTTGGTTCAAGATATTT. The rearrangement uses TRGV5 and TRGJP1. TCRdb carries no J gene annotation; the J gene was assigned here by matching the DNA with germline. The CDR3 is made up of 15 amino acids. The ends lost 11 bases at V and 2 bases at J; junction bases unmatched: 14. Germline lookup yields CDR1 VINAFY and CDR2 YDVSNSKD.

By share, this clone ranks as medium-sized (0.01 to 0.1%). The rearrangement links TRGV4 to TRGJ1 or TRGJ2. The J gene, not given by TCRdb, was assigned here from a germline match of the nucleotide sequence. CDR3 length equals 12 residues. The germline gives CDR1 EGSTGY, CDR2 YDSYTSSV. Trimming took 3 bases from V and 10 from J; bases not matched to a gene: 9. CDR3 region: CATWDWDLKKLF. In nucleotides, the CDR3 is TGTGCCACCTGGGATTGGGACCTAAAGAAACTCTTT.

There are many counts of this clone. The rearrangement joins TRGV2 to TRGJ1 or TRGJ2. No J gene is reported in TCRdb; it was inferred here by comparing the DNA with germline. With 2 bases clipped from V and 11 bases from J, the junction kept 3 bases outside the gene matches. The CDR3 is 10 residues long. Per germline, CDR1 EGSNGY and CDR2 YDSYNSKV. CDR3 nucleotide sequence: TGTGCCACCTGGGACGTGGAGAAACTCTTT. Protein: CATWDVEKLF.

This clone was detected ten times or more. V usage is TRGV4 and J usage is TRGJ1 or TRGJ2. Here the J gene was assigned by germline matching of the DNA, as TCRdb has none. This CDR3 is 11 amino acids long. With V trimmed by 7 bases and J by 4 bases, 4 bases remained unmatched. Germline CDR1 reads EGSTGY; CDR2 reads YDSYTSSV. The CDR3 protein is CATCVYYKKLF. The CDR3 region has the DNA TGTGCCACCTGCGTATATTATAAGAAACTCTTT.